This is a list of T cell receptor beta chains from one sample in a study of blood T cell repertoires in COVID-19. TCRdb keeps only in-frame clones here, not all; method: immunoSEQ multiplex PCR. The top ten clones hold around 1.9% of a sample with approximately 260,000 clones, under 90% of them seen once. The sequenced material came from PBMCs or T cells enriched from blood (not recorded which). These receptors were obtained from a woman aged 55-69 years who had recovered from COVID-19. Each CDR3 is given with its conserved first and last residue. D genes are given only for firm matches. Part of the rows lack a size; the others show once, few, many or a class for expanded clones.

TRBV12-3/TRBV12-4	.	TRBD1	TRBJ1-2	TGTGCCAACTACAGGGGTTACTATGGCTACACCTTC	CANYRGYYGYTF
TRBV24-1	once	.	TRBJ1-4	TGTGCCACCAGTGCCTCGCAGGGTTTGGGGGAAAAACTGTTTTTT	CATSASQGLGEKLFF
TRBV27	.	TRBD2	TRBJ2-7	TGTGCCAGCAGTCGACTAGCGGGGGGGCAACCCTACGAGCAGTACTTC	CASSRLAGGQPYEQYF
TRBV19	.	TRBD2	TRBJ2-2	TGTGCCAGTAGTCAAGGACTAGCCGGGGAGCTGTTTTTT	CASSQGLAGELFF
TRBV30	.	.	TRBJ1-6	TGTGCCCAGGGACTGTTAAATTCACCCCTCCACTTT	CAQGLLNSPLHF
TRBV7-2	.	TRBD1	TRBJ1-2	TGTGCCAGCAGCTTGATTCGGGGAGGGGGACAGGGGTTATATGGCTACACCTTC	CASSLIRGGGQGLYGYTF
TRBV11-3	.	TRBD1	TRBJ2-5	TGTGCCAGCAGCTTTCCACAGGGGGAGACCCAGTACTTC	CASSFPQGETQYF
TRBV30	.	.	TRBJ1-6	TGTGCCTGGAGTGGTTTAGGGGATTCACCCCTCCACTTT	CAWSGLGDSPLHF
TRBV24-1	.	.	TRBJ1-3	TGTGCCACCAGTGATCCGAGGACAGAAGGAAACACCATATATTTT	CATSDPRTEGNTIYF
TRBV28	.	TRBD1	TRBJ1-1	TGTGCCACCGTAGGGGGCGTAAACACTGAAGCTTTCTTT	CATVGGVNTEAFF
TRBV5-1	.	TRBD1	TRBJ2-1	TGCGCCAGCAGTGGACAGGTCGGCGTCAATGAGCAGTTCTTC	CASSGQVGVNEQFF
TRBV2	.	TRBD1	TRBJ1-3	TGTGCCAGCAGGCAGGGGACAGGGGAAAACACCATATATTTT	CASRQGTGENTIYF
TRBV7-3	.	TRBD2	TRBJ2-1	TGTGCCAGCAGCCCGGGGGGGCATAACTACAATGAGCAGTTCTTC	CASSPGGHNYNEQFF
TRBV6-5	.	.	TRBJ1-3	TGTGCCAGCGCCCAGGGGAGCTCTGGAAACACCATATATTTT	CASAQGSSGNTIYF
TRBV30	.	.	TRBJ1-2	TGTGCCTGGTCCTACCTGAGAGGGCAGGATGGCTACACCTTC	CAWSYLRGQDGYTF
TRBV4-2	few	.	TRBJ2-1	TGTGCCAGCAGCCAGAACCGCGGCGGTGAGACCCCCGGTGAGCAGTTCTTC	CASSQNRGGETPGEQFF
TRBV10-1	.	TRBD2	TRBJ2-7	TGCGCCACCAGCCGAGTTGCGGGAGGCCAGCAGTACTTC	CATSRVAGGQQYF
TRBV28	.	.	TRBJ1-5	TGTGCCAGCAGTTTTTCGGGGGGGGGCAATCAGCCCCAGCATTTT	CASSFSGGGNQPQHF
TRBV28	.	.	TRBJ1-5	TGTGCCAGCAGGTTAAGGGGGATCGGGAATCAGCCCCAGCATTTT	CASRLRGIGNQPQHF
TRBV5-1	.	TRBD1	TRBJ2-5	TGCGCCAGCACTTCAGGGACAGGGGGAGCGGAGACCCAGTACTTC	CASTSGTGGAETQYF
TRBV2	.	TRBD1	TRBJ1-2	TGTGCCAGCAGTGACCGACAGGGGAGGAACTATGGCTACACCTTC	CASSDRQGRNYGYTF
TRBV30	.	.	TRBJ2-1	TGTGCCTGGTCCCCTCTAGTGGATGAGCAGTTCTTC	CAWSPLVDEQFF
TRBV24-1	.	.	TRBJ1-1	TGTGCCACCATGCCCGGGGGGCTTATGAACACTGAAGCTTTCTTT	CATMPGGLMNTEAFF
TRBV11-2	.	.	TRBJ2-2	TGTGCCAGCAGCTTAGCGGGGAATCGGGCCGGGGAGCTGTTTTTT	CASSLAGNRAGELFF
TRBV5-5	.	.	TRBJ1-1	TGTGCCAGCAGCTTGATTAGAGGGGGCACTGAAGCTTTCTTT	CASSLIRGGTEAFF
TRBV28	.	TRBD2	TRBJ2-1	TGTGCCAGCAGTTCGCCCGGGACTAGCGTATACAATGAGCAGTTCTTC	CASSSPGTSVYNEQFF
TRBV4-1	.	.	TRBJ2-7	TGCGCCAGCAGCCAAGACAGGCCGCCCTACGAGCAGTACTTC	CASSQDRPPYEQYF
TRBV21-1	.	.	TRBJ1-6	TGTGCCAGCAACCCTGGACAGGGTGGTTCACCCCTCCACTTT	CASNPGQGGSPLHF
TRBV18	.	.	TRBJ1-3	TGTGCCAGCTCACCTGTTCTTCCGAGCTCTGGAAACACCATATATTTT	CASSPVLPSSGNTIYF
TRBV7-6	.	.	TRBJ2-1	TGTGCCAGCAGCCTGGGATCCAGGGGAGGGGGCTCCTACAATGAGCAGTTCTTC	CASSLGSRGGGSYNEQFF
TRBV28	.	.	TRBJ1-1	TGTGCCAGCAGCAAAGGGGCGAACACTGAAGCTTTCTTT	CASSKGANTEAFF
TRBV6-5	.	.	TRBJ1-3	TGTGCCAGCAGTTACTCGAGTCGGGGCTCTGGAAACACCATATATTTT	CASSYSSRGSGNTIYF
TRBV7-2	.	.	TRBJ2-7	TGTGCCAGCAGCTTAGGACAGGTGGGCTCCTACGAGCAGTACTTC	CASSLGQVGSYEQYF
TRBV12-3/TRBV12-4	.	.	TRBJ2-7	TGTGCCAGCAGTTCAGGGCGCTACGAGCAGTACTTC	CASSSGRYEQYF
TRBV6-5	few	.	TRBJ1-5	TGTGCCAGCAGTTACTCGAGTACCGGGGTGGGTCAGCCCCAGCATTTT	CASSYSSTGVGQPQHF
TRBV7-9	.	TRBD1	TRBJ1-5	TGTGCCAGCAGCTCGCAGGGGGCGAATCAGCCCCAGCATTTT	CASSSQGANQPQHF
TRBV27	once	.	TRBJ2-3	TGTGCCAGCAGTTTATCGGGGGGGCGATTCACAGATACGCAGTATTTT	CASSLSGGRFTDTQYF
TRBV10-3	.	TRBD1	TRBJ2-2	TGTGCCACCTCGGGACAGGTGAACACCGGGGAGCTGTTTTTT	CATSGQVNTGELFF
TRBV7-9	.	.	TRBJ1-5	TGTGCCAGCAGCTTTGGCAGGCCCCCGCATCAGCCCCAGCATTTT	CASSFGRPPHQPQHF
TRBV4-2	.	.	TRBJ2-1	TGTGCCAGCAGCCAAGAGGCTAGCCCCTCAGCTTACAATGAGCAGTTCTTC	CASSQEASPSAYNEQFF
TRBV9	.	.	TRBJ2-7	TGTGCCAGTGGCGGAGACGAGCAGTACTTC	CASGGDEQYF